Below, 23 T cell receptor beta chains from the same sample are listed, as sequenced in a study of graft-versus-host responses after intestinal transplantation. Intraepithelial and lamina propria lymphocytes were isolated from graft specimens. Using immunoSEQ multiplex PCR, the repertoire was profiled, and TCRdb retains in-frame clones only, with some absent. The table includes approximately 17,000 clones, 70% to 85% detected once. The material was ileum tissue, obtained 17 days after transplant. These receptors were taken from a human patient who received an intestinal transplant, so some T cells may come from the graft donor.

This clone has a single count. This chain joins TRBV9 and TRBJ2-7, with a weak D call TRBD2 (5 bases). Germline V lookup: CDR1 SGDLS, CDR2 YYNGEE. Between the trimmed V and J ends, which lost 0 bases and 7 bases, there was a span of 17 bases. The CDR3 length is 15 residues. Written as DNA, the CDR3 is TGTGCCAGCAGCGTAGGGGCGGGCTATACCTTGGAGCAGTACTTC. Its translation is CASSVGAGYTLEQYF.

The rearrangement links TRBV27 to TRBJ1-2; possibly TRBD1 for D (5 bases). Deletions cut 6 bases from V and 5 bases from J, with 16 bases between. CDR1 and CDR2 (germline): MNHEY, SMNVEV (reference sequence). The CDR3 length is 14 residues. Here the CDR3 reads CASSPQERGYGYTF. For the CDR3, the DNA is TGTGCCAGCAGCCCCCAGGAAAGGGGATATGGCTACACCTTC.

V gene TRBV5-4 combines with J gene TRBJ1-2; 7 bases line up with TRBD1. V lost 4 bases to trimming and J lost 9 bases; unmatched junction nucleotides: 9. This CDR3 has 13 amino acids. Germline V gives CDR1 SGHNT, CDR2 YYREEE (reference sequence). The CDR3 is CASSQKTGNSYTF. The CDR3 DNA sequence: TGTGCCAGCAGCCAAAAGACAGGGAATAGCTACACCTTC. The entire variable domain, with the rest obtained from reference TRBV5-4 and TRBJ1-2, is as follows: ETGVTQSPTHLIKTRGQQVTLRCSSQSGHNTVSWYQQALGQGPQFIFQYYREEENGRGNFPPRFSGLQFPNYSSELNVNALELDDSALYLCASSQKTGNSYTFGSGTRLTVV.

CDR3 region: CSATQFQTQYF. CDR3 sequence (DNA): TGCAGCGCTACACAGTTTCAGACCCAGTACTTC. The chain couples TRBV29-1 to TRBJ2-5; D ambiguous. V lost 7 bases to trimming and J lost 6 bases, with 12 bases between them. Germline assignment: CDR1 SQVTM and CDR2 ANQGSEA. The CDR3 covers 11 residues.

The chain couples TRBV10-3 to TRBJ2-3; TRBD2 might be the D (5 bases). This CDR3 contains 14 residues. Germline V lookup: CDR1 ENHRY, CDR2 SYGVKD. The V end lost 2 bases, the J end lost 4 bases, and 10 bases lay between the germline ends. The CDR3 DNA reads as TGTGCCATCAGTGAGGAGGGAACCCCAGATACGCAGTATTTT. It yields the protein CAISEEGTPDTQYF.

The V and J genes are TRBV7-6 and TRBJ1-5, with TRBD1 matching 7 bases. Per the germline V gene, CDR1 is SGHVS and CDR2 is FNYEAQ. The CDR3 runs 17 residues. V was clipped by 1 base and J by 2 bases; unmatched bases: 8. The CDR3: CASSLGGRQGGNQPQHF. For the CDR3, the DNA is TGTGCCAGCAGCTTAGGGGGAAGACAGGGCGGCAATCAGCCCCAGCATTTT.

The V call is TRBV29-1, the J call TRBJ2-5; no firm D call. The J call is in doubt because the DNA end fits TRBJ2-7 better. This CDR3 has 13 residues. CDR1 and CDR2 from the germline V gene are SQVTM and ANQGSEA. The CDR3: CSVEDKATYEQYF. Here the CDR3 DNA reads TGCAGCGTTGAAGATAAGGCCACCTACGAGCAGTACTTC.

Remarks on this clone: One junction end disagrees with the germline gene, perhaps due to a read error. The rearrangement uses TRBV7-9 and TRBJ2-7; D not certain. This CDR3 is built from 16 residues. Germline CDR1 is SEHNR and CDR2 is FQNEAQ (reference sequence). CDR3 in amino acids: CASSSLMEQNTYGQYF. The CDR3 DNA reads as TGTGCCAGCAGCTCCCTGATGGAACAGAATACCTACGGGCAGTACTTC.

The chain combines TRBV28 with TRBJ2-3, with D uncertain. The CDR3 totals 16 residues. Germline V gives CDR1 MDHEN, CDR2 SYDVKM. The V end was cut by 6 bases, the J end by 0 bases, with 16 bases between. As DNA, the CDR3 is TGTGCCAGCAGCTACCCGCTGGAGACGAGCACAGATACGCAGTATTTT. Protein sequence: CASSYPLETSTDTQYF.

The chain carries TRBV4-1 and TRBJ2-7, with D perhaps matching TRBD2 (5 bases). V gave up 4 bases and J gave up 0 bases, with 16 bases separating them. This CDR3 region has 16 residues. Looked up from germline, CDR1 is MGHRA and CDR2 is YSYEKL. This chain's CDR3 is CASSPDADFSSYEQYF. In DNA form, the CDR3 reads TGCGCCAGCAGCCCCGACGCGGACTTCAGCTCCTACGAGCAGTACTTC.

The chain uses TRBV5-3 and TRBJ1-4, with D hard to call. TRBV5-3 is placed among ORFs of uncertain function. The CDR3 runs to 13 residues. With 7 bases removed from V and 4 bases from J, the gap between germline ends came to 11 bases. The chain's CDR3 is CARRPRGNEKLFF. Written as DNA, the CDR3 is TGTGCCAGACGCCCTCGGGGTAATGAAAAACTGTTTTTT.

CDR3 in amino acids: CASSHRGTSGSNEQYF. CDR3 coding DNA: TGCGCCAGCAGCCACCGCGGGACTAGCGGGAGTAACGAGCAGTACTTC. This chain joins TRBV4-3 and TRBJ2-7; 14 nucleotides line up with TRBD2. The ends lost 3 bases at V and 5 bases at J; junction bases unmatched: 6. CDR1 LGHNA and CDR2 YSLEER come from the germline V gene. The CDR3 length is 16 residues.

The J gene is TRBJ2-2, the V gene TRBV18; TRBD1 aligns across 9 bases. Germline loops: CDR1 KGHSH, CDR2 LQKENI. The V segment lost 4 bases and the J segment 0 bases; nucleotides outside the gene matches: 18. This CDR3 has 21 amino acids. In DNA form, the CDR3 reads TGTGCCAGCTCACGGTACCCTTCGGGACAGGGCGTTATACCGAACACCGGGGAGCTGTTTTTT. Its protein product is CASSRYPSGQGVIPNTGELFF.

Here the CDR3 DNA reads TGTGCCAGCAGCTTACCTCCCGGGACTAGCGGTTTCCTCACAGATACGCAGTATTTT. Translated, it gives CASSLPPGTSGFLTDTQYF. The V gene is TRBV11-2, the J gene TRBJ2-3; TRBD2 matches 11 bases. The junction had 12 bases not matched to a gene; V was cut back by 2 bases and J by 2 bases. CDR3 size: 19 residues. Germline CDR1 is SGHAT and CDR2 is FQNNGV.

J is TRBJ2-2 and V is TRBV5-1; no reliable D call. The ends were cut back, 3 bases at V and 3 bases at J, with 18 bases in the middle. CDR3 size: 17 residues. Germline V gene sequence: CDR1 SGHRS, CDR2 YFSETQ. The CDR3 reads CASSSPLAGPDTGELFF. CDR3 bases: TGCGCCAGCAGCTCGCCCTTGGCTGGGCCCGACACCGGGGAGCTGTTTTTT.

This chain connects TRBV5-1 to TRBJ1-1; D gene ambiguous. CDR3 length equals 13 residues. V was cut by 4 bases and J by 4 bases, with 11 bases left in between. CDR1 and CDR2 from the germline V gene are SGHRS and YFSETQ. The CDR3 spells CASSRIGGTEAFF. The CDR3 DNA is TGCGCCAGCAGCCGGATCGGTGGCACTGAAGCTTTCTTT.

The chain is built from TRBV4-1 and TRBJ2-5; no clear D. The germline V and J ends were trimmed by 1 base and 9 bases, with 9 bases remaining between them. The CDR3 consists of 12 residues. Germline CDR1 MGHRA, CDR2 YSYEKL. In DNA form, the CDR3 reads TGCGCCAGCAGCCAAGCTCCAGGTCCCCAGTACTTC. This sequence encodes CASSQAPGPQYF.

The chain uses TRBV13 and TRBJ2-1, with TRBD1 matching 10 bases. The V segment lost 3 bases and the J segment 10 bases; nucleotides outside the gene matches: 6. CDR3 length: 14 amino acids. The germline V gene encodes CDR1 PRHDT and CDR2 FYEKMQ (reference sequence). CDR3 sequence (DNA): TGTGCCAGCAGCTTTCGACAGGGGGCAGGGGAGCAGTTCTTC. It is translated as CASSFRQGAGEQFF. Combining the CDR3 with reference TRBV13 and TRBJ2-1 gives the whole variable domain AAGVIQSPRHLIKEKRETATLKCYPIPRHDTVYWYQQGPGQDPQFLISFYEKMQSDKGSIPDRFSAQQFSDYHSELNMSSLELGDSALYFCASSFRQGAGEQFFGPGTRLTVL.

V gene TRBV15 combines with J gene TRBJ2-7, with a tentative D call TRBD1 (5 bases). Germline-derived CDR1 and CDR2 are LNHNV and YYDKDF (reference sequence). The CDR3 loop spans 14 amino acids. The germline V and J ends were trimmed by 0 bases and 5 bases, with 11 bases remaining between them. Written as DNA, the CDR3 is TGTGCCACCAGCAGAGAACAACAGGATCACGAGCAGTACTTC. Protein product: CATSREQQDHEQYF.

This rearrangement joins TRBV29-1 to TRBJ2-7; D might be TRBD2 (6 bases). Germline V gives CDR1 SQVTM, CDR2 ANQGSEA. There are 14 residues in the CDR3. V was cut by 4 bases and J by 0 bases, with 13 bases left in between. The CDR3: CSVVLEGPSYEQYF. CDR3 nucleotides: TGCAGCGTTGTGTTGGAGGGGCCCTCCTACGAGCAGTACTTC.

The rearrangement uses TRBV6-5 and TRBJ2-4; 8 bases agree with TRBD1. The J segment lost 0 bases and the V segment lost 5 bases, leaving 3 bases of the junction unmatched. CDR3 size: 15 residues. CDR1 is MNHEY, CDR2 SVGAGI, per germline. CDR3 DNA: TGTGCCAGCAGTCCAGACAGGGGAGCCAAAAACATTCAGTACTTC. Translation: CASSPDRGAKNIQYF.

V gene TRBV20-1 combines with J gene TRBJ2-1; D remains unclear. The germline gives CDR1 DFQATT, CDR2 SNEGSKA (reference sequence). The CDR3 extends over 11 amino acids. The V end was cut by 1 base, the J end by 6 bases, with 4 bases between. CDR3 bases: TGCAGTGCTAGAGTAACCAATGAGCAGTTCTTC. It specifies CSARVTNEQFF.

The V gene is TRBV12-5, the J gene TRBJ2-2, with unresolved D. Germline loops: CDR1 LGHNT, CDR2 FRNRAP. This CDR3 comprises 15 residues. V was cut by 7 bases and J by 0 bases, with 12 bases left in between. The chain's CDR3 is CASASGPSNTGELFF. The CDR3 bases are TGTGCTAGTGCCTCCGGGCCGTCGAACACCGGGGAGCTGTTTTTT. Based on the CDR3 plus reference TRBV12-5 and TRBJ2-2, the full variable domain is DARVTQTPRHKVTEMGQEVTMRCQPILGHNTVFWYRQTMMQGLELLAYFRNRAPLDDSGMPKDRFSAEMPDATLATLKIQPSEPRDSAVYFCASASGPSNTGELFFGEGSRLTVL.